The subject of this entry is one TCR beta chain. Its cognate antigen is unknown. This specimen belongs to a study of blood T cells in healthy people across ages. General study findings and limits: Per million T cells, TCR beta diversity dropped about linearly as age rose.

Alongside a J-beta primer mix, a sample-barcoded 5' primer served in a second PCR lasting 7 to 11 cycles. One entry per CDR3 protein results from TCRdb running MiXCR on the 5' RACE reads. The sample has hundreds of thousands of distinct CDR3 sequences; around three fifths are singletons. Trimming left V 1 base short and J 5 bases short, with 14 bases between. The CDR3 is 15 residues long. Germline V gives CDR1 SGHRS, CDR2 YFSETQ. The chain combines TRBV5-1 with TRBJ2-3; D is possibly TRBD1 (6 bases). The source of this sequence is a man between 35 and 55 years old in good health. The source material was blood. In nucleotides, the CDR3 is TGCGCCAGCAGCTTGACAGGGCCCCCAGGAGATACGCAGTATTTT. Protein: CASSLTGPPGDTQYF.